The source of this TCR beta chain is a study of blood T cells in healthy people across ages. General observations from the study: A greater number of naive CD4+ cells and higher diversity distinguished long-lived donors from aged donors. PBMCs went unsorted, and a conclusive naive versus antigen-experienced comparison was therefore prevented. The diversity estimates, figures obtained from one million T cells, were considered underestimates.

On this clonotype itself: Its antigen remains unknown.

Aged roughly 6 to 90, donors were systemically healthy Caucasians from Russia. With 9 bases removed from V and 1 base from J, the gap between germline ends came to 8 bases. The CDR3 is 12 residues long. Germline V CDR1 and CDR2: KGHDR, SFDVKD. It was with a sample-barcoded 5' primer and a J-beta primer mix that a second PCR of about 6 to 12 cycles was run. TCRdb re-called the 5' RACE reads with MiXCR, one entry per CDR3 protein. This table has some 1.5 million distinct CDR3 sequences, over 25% appearing once. The receptor's source is a woman aged 25-40 years in good health. The sample was blood. The V gene is TRBV24-1, the J gene TRBJ1-1, with D unclear. The DNA of the CDR3 is TGTGCCACCCCGTCCGGGAACACTGAAGCTTTCTTT. Amino acid sequence: CATPSGNTEAFF.